Detailed here is one T cell receptor beta chain. This record belongs to a study of T cells in Graves' hyperthyroidism and ophthalmopathy. Regions amplified from RNA transcripts were the TCR beta CDR3 regions. An initial round of RT-PCR targeting the TCR CDR3 relied on the HTBI primer set. TCRdb used MiXCR to reprocess the multiplex PCR reads, holding one entry per CDR3 protein. Of around 380,000 distinct CDR3 sequences in the sample, 13% were seen once. The sample consisted of blood. This clonotype originated in a man aged 25-45 years with Graves' hyperthyroidism that later progressed to Graves' ophthalmopathy.

CDR3 nucleotides: TGTGCCACCAGTGATGCGGCAGGGGGCAATCAGCCCCAGCATTTT. This encodes CATSDAAGGNQPQHF. The chain employs TRBV24-1 and TRBJ1-5; D perhaps matches TRBD1 (6 bases). Trimming took 3 bases from V and 2 from J, leaving 10 bases between them. The V gene's germline CDR1 is KGHDR and CDR2 SFDVKD. This CDR3 has 15 amino acids.